This T cell receptor (beta chain) was profiled in a study of T cells in Graves' hyperthyroidism and ophthalmopathy. This clonotype occurred many times. Its cognate antigen is unknown. Diagnosis relied on clinical symptoms, serum thyroxine and TRAb, thyroid ultrasound and orbital computed tomography. A roughly 10 ml volume of fresh peripheral blood provided the PBMCs. Trimming left V 0 bases short and J 0 bases short, with 18 bases between. Germline V gene lookup returns CDR1 GTSNPN and CDR2 SVGIG (reference sequence). CDR3 size: 18 residues. TCR beta CDR3 regions were amplified from RNA. The HTBI primer set drove a first-round RT-PCR of the TCR CDR3. One entry per CDR3 protein results from TCRdb running MiXCR on the multiplex PCR reads. The sample holds fewer than 450,000 distinct CDR3 sequences, 17% seen once. Study findings and constraints: Ophthalmopathy was model-predicted a median about 6.7 months pre-onset. Blood also carried most thyroid clonotypes expanded above 0.001.

V usage is TRBV30 and J usage is TRBJ2-4; either TRBD1 or TRBD2 may supply D (5 bases each). This sequence originates from a woman in her 30s with Graves' hyperthyroidism that later progressed to Graves' ophthalmopathy. The source material was blood. The CDR3, as DNA: TGTGCCTGGAGTGTATTCTGGGGGAGTTCCTTAGCCAAAAACATTCAGTACTTC. Its translation: CAWSVFWGSSLAKNIQYF.